The 15 T cell receptor beta chains below all came from one sample that was sequenced in a study of shared clonotypes between healthy human individuals. The assay was immunoSEQ multiplex PCR, and TCRdb's table has in-frame clones only and misses some. The repertoire holds roughly 490,000 clones, with about three quarters as singletons. Sequencing input: PBMCs. These receptor sequences come from a woman in her thirties or forties in good health. Some clones in this sample may be carry-over from other donors' samples.

Remarks on this clone: With a far larger clone one base away, a read error is the likely cause. Other DNA sequences within the sample encode an identical CDR3. The rearrangement joins TRBV28 to TRBJ2-3, with 7 bases aligning to TRBD2. Germline trimming cut 5 bases from V and 2 bases from J; bases unmatched to any gene: 10. The CDR3 is made up of 16 amino acids. Germline lookup yields CDR1 MDHEN and CDR2 SYDVKM. CDR3: CASSLSRAGSTDTQYF. CDR3 in DNA: TGTGCCAGCAGTCTATCGCGAGCGGGATCCACAGATACGCAGTATTTT.

This clone came up once. The chain recombines TRBV10-3 with TRBJ2-7; D is undetermined. The germline gives CDR1 ENHRY, CDR2 SYGVKD. This CDR3 has 12 residues. V lost 8 bases to trimming and J lost 5 bases, with 13 bases between them. In DNA form, the CDR3 reads TGTGCCATCGGCGTACTGGGCCACGAGCAGTACTTC. It translates to CAIGVLGHEQYF.

This clone was recorded only once. This CDR3 reads CASSPRDRDSMNTEAFF. CDR3 DNA: TGTGCCAGCTCACCACGGGACAGAGACAGTATGAACACTGAAGCTTTCTTT. V and J are TRBV18 and TRBJ1-1, with 7 bases that match TRBD1. Germline V gene data show CDR1 as KGHSH and CDR2 as LQKENI. CDR3 size: 17 residues. Germline trimming cut 1 base from V and 0 bases from J; bases unmatched to any gene: 8.

The J gene is TRBJ1-1, the V gene TRBV4-3; no definite D call. V was trimmed by 3 bases and J by 7 bases, leaving 18 bases between them. The CDR3 sequence is 15 residues long. Germline loops: CDR1 LGHNA, CDR2 YSLEER. This CDR3 reads CASSQYNQDISEAFF. The CDR3 bases are TGCGCCAGCAGCCAGTACAACCAAGACATAAGTGAAGCTTTCTTT.

The chain carries TRBV6-5 and TRBJ1-1; possibly TRBD1 for D (6 bases). V was pared by 0 bases and J by 5 bases, with 16 bases between. Germline lookup yields CDR1 MNHEY and CDR2 SVGAGI. The CDR3 is 16 amino acids. CDR3 sequence: CASSYSRQGLRTEAFF. The CDR3 DNA follows: TGTGCCAGCAGTTACTCGAGGCAGGGGCTGAGGACTGAAGCTTTCTTT.

This chain connects TRBV5-4 to TRBJ2-7, with 7 bases matching TRBD1. The J segment lost 4 bases and the V segment lost 4 bases, leaving 8 bases of the junction unmatched. CDR3 length: 14 amino acids. CDR1 is SGHNT and CDR2 is YYREEE in the germline V gene (reference sequence). The CDR3 loop reads CASSRDSLAYEQYF. The DNA of the CDR3 is TGTGCCAGCAGCCGGGACAGCTTGGCATACGAGCAGTACTTC.

About this clone: One end of the junction fails to match germline, which may point to a read error. This chain uses TRBV18 with TRBJ2-6; the D is unclear. The CDR3 contains 21 residues. The germline CDR1 and CDR2 sequences are KGHSH and LQKENI. The CDR3 loop is CASSPVTWSPRLSSVANVLTF. The CDR3 region has the DNA TGTGCCAGCTCACCAGTGACCTGGAGTCCGAGGCTCAGCTCTGTGGCCAACGTCCTGACTTTC.

The chain carries TRBV30 and TRBJ2-2, with 8 bases identical to TRBD2. The germline CDR1 and CDR2 sequences are GTSNPN and SVGIG (reference sequence). V lost 3 bases and J lost 7; bases outside the gene matches: 10. The CDR3 contains 15 residues. This chain's CDR3 is CAWSSEAGDIGELFF. The CDR3 DNA reads as TGTGCCTGGAGCTCGGAAGCGGGAGACATCGGGGAGCTGTTTTTT.

Concerning this clone itself: This could be a read error, since a much larger clone is one nucleotide away. The V and J genes are TRBV30 and TRBJ2-7, with 9 bases matching TRBD1. The junction had 4 bases not matched to a gene; V was cut back by 8 bases and J by 2 bases. This CDR3 has 12 amino acids. Germline CDR1 is GTSNPN and CDR2 is SVGIG (reference sequence). The chain's CDR3 is CAPDRGPYEQYF. DNA for the CDR3: TGTGCCCCGGACAGGGGTCCCTACGAGCAGTACTTC.

V is TRBV2 and J is TRBJ1-4, with 10 bases matching TRBD1. The CDR3 totals 13 residues. Germline values: CDR1 SNHLY, CDR2 FYNNEI. The V segment lost 6 bases and the J segment 7 bases; nucleotides outside the gene matches: 2. The CDR3 sequence is CASSGTGVEKLFF. The CDR3 nucleotides read TGTGCCAGCAGCGGGACAGGGGTTGAAAAACTGTTTTTT.

Concerning this clone: A read error is the likely source, as a far larger clone sits one nucleotide away. The V call is TRBV6-5, the J call TRBJ2-5; D is possibly TRBD1 or TRBD2 (6 bases each). CDR1 MNHEY and CDR2 SVGAGI come from the germline V gene. V was pared by 6 bases and J by 11 bases, with 19 bases between. This CDR3 comprises 13 residues. DNA of the CDR3: TGTGCCAGCAGCCTTGTGGGGGGCTACGGGCAGTACTTC. Translation gives CASSLVGGYGQYF.

The chain employs TRBV30 and TRBJ2-4; TRBD1 matches 10 bases. Germline lookup yields CDR1 GTSNPN and CDR2 SVGIG (reference sequence). This CDR3 is 15 amino acids long. V lost 4 bases, J lost 2 bases, and 5 bases stayed unmatched. Here the CDR3 reads CAWTRQGATKNIQYF. In DNA form, the CDR3 reads TGTGCCTGGACAAGACAGGGGGCGACCAAAAACATTCAGTACTTC.

The chain carries TRBV9 and TRBJ2-1, with 9 bases identical to TRBD1. The J segment lost 6 bases and the V segment lost 3 bases, leaving 4 bases of the junction unmatched. Per the germline V gene, CDR1 is SGDLS and CDR2 is YYNGEE. There are 14 residues in the CDR3. CDR3 amino acids: CASSARDRVNEQFF. The CDR3 nucleotides are TGTGCCAGCAGCGCGAGGGACAGGGTCAATGAGCAGTTCTTC.

This chain uses TRBV7-9 with TRBJ2-1; tentatively, D is TRBD1 (7 bases). CDR3 length equals 13 residues. From germline, CDR1 is SEHNR and CDR2 FQNEAQ (reference sequence). V lost 4 bases and J lost 7, with 11 bases in between. The CDR3 DNA follows: TGTGCCAGCAGCTGGTCAGGGGGGAATGAGCAGTTCTTC. Residues: CASSWSGGNEQFF.

The chain joins TRBV5-1 to TRBJ1-3, with D perhaps matching TRBD1 (6 bases). Trimming took off 0 bases at V and 3 bases at J, with 10 bases between the two ends. CDR1 and CDR2 (germline): SGHRS, YFSETQ. The CDR3 spans 15 residues. The CDR3 sequence is CASSLEAGDGNTIYF. CDR3 in DNA: TGCGCCAGCAGCTTGGAGGCAGGGGATGGAAACACCATATATTTT.